This T cell receptor beta chain derives from a study of shared clonotypes between healthy human individuals. Broader study findings: Four donors held about 5% of naive CD4 clonotypes in common. Larger estimated richness was generally recorded for naive subsets relative to memory subsets. Large sequencing depth failed to make sorted-subset sequencing complete, rarefaction showed.

Regarding this clone: Its specificity is unknown. Other DNA sequences of this sample code for an identical CDR3.

Germline assignment: CDR1 MNHNS and CDR2 SASEGT. The V gene lost 0 bases and the J gene lost 3 bases, with 9 bases spanning the gap. CDR3 length equals 14 residues. Sequencing was performed with immunoSEQ multiplex PCR; in TCRdb, only in-frame clones are kept and a portion is missing. The table has about 1,500,000 clones, approximately 97% seen once. Partitioning of CD4+ cells yielded a CD45RA+ naive subset and a CD45RA-negative memory subset. The sequenced sample consisted of naive CD4+ T cells sorted from blood. This sample's subset: CD45RA+ positively selected. The rearrangement links TRBV6-1 to TRBJ2-7; TRBD2 might be the D (6 bases). The source is a man aged 25 to 40 in good health. CDR3 protein: CASSEAGLSYEQYF. In nucleotides, the CDR3 is TGTGCCAGCAGTGAAGCCGGACTAAGCTACGAGCAGTACTTC.